The 5 T cell receptor beta chains below were found in one sample sequenced in a study of T-cell memory formation after mild COVID-19. TCRdb re-derived calls from the 5' RACE reads in MiXCR, one entry per CDR3 protein. Seen here are 45,000 to 55,000 distinct CDR3 sequences, around 9.7% observed once, and the top ten hold about 11%. Sequenced: PBMCs or a T cell subset sorted from them (not recorded which). The receptors come from an adult woman who had mild COVID-19 (a few samples of this study predate the infection). Cell type and time point are not known.

This clonotype was detected ten times or more. The chain has TRBV29-1 and TRBJ2-5; no firm D call. The CDR3 contains 12 residues. The germline V gene encodes CDR1 SQVTM and CDR2 ANQGSEA. V was cut by 4 bases and J by 2 bases, with 8 bases left in between. The CDR3 nucleotides read TGCAGCGTTGCCCAGACACAAGAGACCCAGTACTTC. Its translation is CSVAQTQETQYF. Full variable domain (missing parts from reference TRBV29-1 and TRBJ2-5): SAVISQKPSRDICQRGTSLTIQCQVDSQVTMMFWYRQQPGQSLTLIATANQGSEATYESGFVIDKFPISRPNLTFSTLTVSNMSPEDSSIYLCSVAQTQETQYFGPGTRLLVL.

This clonotype turned up a few times. The rearrangement uses TRBV7-9 and TRBJ2-7, with 7 nucleotides matching TRBD2. The CDR3 has 12 amino acids. Trimming removed 11 bases from V and 3 bases from J; junction bases left unmatched: 7. Germline V gene lookup returns CDR1 SEHNR and CDR2 FQNEAQ (reference sequence). CDR3 in DNA: TGTGCCCTAGGTTCGGGAGGCTACGAGCAGTACTTC. Its protein is CALGSGGYEQYF.

The chain couples TRBV23-1 to TRBJ2-3; 10 nucleotides line up with TRBD2. TRBV23-1 is placed among ORFs of uncertain function. The CDR3 is 15 amino acids. With V trimmed by 2 bases and J by 7 bases, 6 bases remained unmatched. The CDR3 sequence: CASSQASSGSYTQYF. CDR3 DNA sequence: TGCGCCAGCAGTCAAGCGTCTAGCGGGAGCTATACGCAGTATTTT.

This clonotype showed up many times. This rearrangement joins TRBV20-1 to TRBJ2-3; TRBD2 matches 9 bases. The germline gives CDR1 DFQATT, CDR2 SNEGSKA (reference sequence). This CDR3 comprises 18 residues. J was trimmed by 0 bases and V by 1 base; bases with no gene match: 11. CDR3 sequence reads: CSARAVAGATESTDTQYF. In DNA form, the CDR3 reads TGCAGTGCTAGAGCAGTAGCGGGGGCGACCGAAAGCACAGATACGCAGTATTTT.

In this sample, this clonotype turned up many times. This rearrangement joins TRBV12-3 or TRBV12-4 to TRBJ1-2, with D maybe TRBD1 (5 bases). V was trimmed by 6 bases and J by 7 bases, leaving 18 bases between them. CDR3 length: 14 amino acids. CDR3 bases: TGTGCCAGCAGAACAGGTGCCCCCCCTTCTGGCTACACCTTC. Protein sequence: CASRTGAPPSGYTF.